This T cell receptor beta chain was retrieved from a study of shared clonotypes between healthy human individuals. This clone occurred a few times. Libraries were prepared by immunoSEQ multiplex PCR; TCRdb keeps only in-frame clonotypes and omits some of them. The sample holds 450,000 to 500,000 clones, around 85% seen once. The CDR3 is 16 amino acids. Germline assignment: CDR1 SGHAT and CDR2 FQNNGV. Sequencing input: PBMCs. This sequence originates from a woman aged 40-49 years in good health. Some clones in this sample may be carry-over from other donors' samples. The chain has TRBV11-2 and TRBJ1-3, with a tentative D call TRBD1 (6 bases). The DNA end is more similar to TRBJ2-2, so the J call may be wrong. The CDR3 DNA reads TGTGCCAGCAGCCTATTGGGGGCAGGGGACACCGGGGAGCTGTTTTTT. Its translation is CASSLLGAGDTGELFF.